This T cell receptor (beta chain) was observed in a study of T cell changes during pregnancy in multiple sclerosis. Clones were sequenced by immunoSEQ multiplex PCR, and TCRdb holds only the in-frame ones, with some missing. The table has approximately 9,000 clones, about 83% seen once. Germline CDR1 is LNHDA and CDR2 is SQIVND (reference sequence). CDR3 length: 13 amino acids. V lost 2 bases, J lost 8 bases, and 12 bases lay in between. The V call is TRBV19, the J call TRBJ1-1, with D tentatively TRBD1 (6 bases). The sequence derives from a female donor in good health, enrolled as a control in a pregnancy study. This sample comprised CD8+ T cells from peripheral blood mononuclear cells, obtained in the third trimester of pregnancy. CDR3 protein: CASSIRNREEAFF. CDR3 in DNA: TGTGCCAGTAGTATACGAAACAGGGAGGAAGCTTTCTTT.